A selection of T cell receptor beta chains follows, all from one sample in a study of regulatory T cells. This table comes from immunoSEQ multiplex PCR, and its TCRdb copy is limited to in-frame clones, with some not included. The table lists over 9,000 clones, approximately 84% of them singletons, with approximately 10% in the top ten. The sample taken for sequencing was CD8+ T cells sorted from blood. These receptors were taken from a young adult with CD3G deficiency. CDR3s leave out the opening cysteine and the closing phenylalanine or tryptophan.

v_call	j_call	cdr3_aa
TRBV28	TRBJ2-1	ASSSRGTVYNEQF
TRBV28	TRBJ2-1	ASSDLGRPEQF
TRBV7-9	TRBJ2-7	ASSVDSYEQY
TRBV27	TRBJ2-3	ASSPTSGRPTDTQY
TRBV4-1	TRBJ1-1	ASRGPPPNTEAF
TRBV7-8	TRBJ2-3	ASSLGVQGTDTQY
TRBV7-9	TRBJ2-2	ASAPLENTGELF
TRBV7-8	TRBJ1-1	ASSLVTGTEAF
TRBV19	TRBJ1-5	ASSIFDFNQPQH
TRBV7-9	TRBJ2-3	ASTFPGGAQY
TRBV11-2	-	ASSLAISGTGDYEQY
TRBV6-1	TRBJ1-2	ASSELEGTGFNYGYT
TRBV5-6	TRBJ2-1	ASSLLSEQF
TRBV4-1	TRBJ2-3	ASSQEGPGLSTDTQY
TRBV6-5	TRBJ1-4	ASSEGQTSEKLF
TRBV6-1	TRBJ2-7	ASREAGSYEQY
TRBV6-5	TRBJ1-1	ASSYSRDTEAF